This T cell receptor beta chain was found in a study of cytomegalovirus exposure and HLA in healthy donors. Findings of the study overall: In a later analysis, a genetic analysis reported fewer productive-TCR N-insertions in an Asian-associated ancestry cluster than the cohort average. Sequencing probably produced one cluster of sequence variants that were highly shared.

Points on this clone: Its antigen is as yet unknown.

Those who donated were healthy bone marrow donors. Germline CDR1 is LGHNA and CDR2 is YNFKEQ. CDR3 size: 15 residues. V lost 3 bases and J 0 bases, leaving 6 bases between the germline ends. PCR used 60 Vbeta primers and 13 Jbeta primers. This table comes from immunoSEQ multiplex PCR, and its TCRdb copy is limited to in-frame clones, with some not included. The table records some 160,000 clones, roughly 80% of them present only once. The sequenced material came from PBMCs. The chain employs TRBV4-2 and TRBJ2-6; D is undetermined. The clonotype comes from a male donor in good health and CMV-seronegative. This CDR3 reads CASSHLNSGANVLTF. The CDR3 bases are TGTGCCAGCAGCCATTTAAACTCTGGGGCCAACGTCCTGACTTTC.